The clone carrying this T cell receptor beta chain was recorded at least ten times. Compared with germline, one end of the junction differs, possibly owing to a read error. The sample comes from a study of T cells after yellow fever vaccination. General observations from the study: One caveat is that FACS-sorted repertoires could contain abundant clonotypes contaminating from the bulk population. A small proportion of clonotypes was detected in both the CD4 and CD8 compartments. It was the secondary response that reached its peak faster, day 5 versus 15, but it was weaker.

The CDR3 contains 12 residues. One entry per CDR3 protein results from TCRdb running MiXCR on the 5' RACE reads. The sample lists about 4,300 distinct CDR3 sequences, more than 3.5% occurring once. Sample: PBMCs, either bulk or a sorted T-cell subset (CD4+, CD8+, memory, or dextramer-sorted; not recorded which), taken 15 days after the yellow fever booster vaccination. The chain uses TRBV12-3 or TRBV12-4 and TRBJ1-5; the D is unclear. The TCR comes from a man aged 30 to 39 who received the YFV17D yellow fever vaccine. This CDR3 is CASTLSNQPQHF. CDR3 DNA sequence: TGTGCCAGCACTTTAAGCAATCAGCCCCAGCATTTT.